This T cell receptor beta chain was sequenced for a study of T cell clonality in common variable immunodeficiency. Study observations and caveats: CVID subjects shared fewer TCRbeta clones than healthy controls did.

The protocol was immunoSEQ multiplex PCR, while the TCRdb copy is restricted to in-frame clones and leaves out a portion. The sample offers 35,000 to 50,000 clones and no singletons, the top ten holding 1.3% to 1.5%. This clone is classed as medium-sized. The antigen is unknown. The sequenced fragment ends 3 residues before the CDR3 boundary, so the rest is inferred from the germline J gene. Losses at the gene ends were 5 bases for V and 2 bases for J; bases not matched to a gene: 7. CDR1 is SGHTA, CDR2 FQGTGA, per germline. This CDR3 comprises 15 residues. This clonotype was sampled from a person aged 18 to 70 in good health. The sample taken for sequencing was peripheral blood mononuclear cells. The gene calls are TRBV7-3 and TRBJ2-3, with 7 bases matching TRBD2. The covered CDR3 bases are TGTGCCAGCAGCCCGTTAGCGGGCCACACAGATACG. Translated, it gives CASSPLAGHTDT. The whole CDR3 sequence is CASSPLAGHTDTQYF.